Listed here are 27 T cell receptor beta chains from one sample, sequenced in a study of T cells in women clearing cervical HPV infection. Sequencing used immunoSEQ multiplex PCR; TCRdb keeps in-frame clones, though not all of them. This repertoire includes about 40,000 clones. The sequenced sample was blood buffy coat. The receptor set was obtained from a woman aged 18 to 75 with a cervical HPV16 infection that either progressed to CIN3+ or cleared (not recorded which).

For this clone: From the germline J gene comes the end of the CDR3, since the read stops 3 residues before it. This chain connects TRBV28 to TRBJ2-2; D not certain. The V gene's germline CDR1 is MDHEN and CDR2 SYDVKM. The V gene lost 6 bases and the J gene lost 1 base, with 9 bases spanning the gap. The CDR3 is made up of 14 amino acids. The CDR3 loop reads CASSFSRNTGELFF. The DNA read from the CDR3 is TGTGCCAGCAGCTTTTCCAGGAACACCGGGGAG.

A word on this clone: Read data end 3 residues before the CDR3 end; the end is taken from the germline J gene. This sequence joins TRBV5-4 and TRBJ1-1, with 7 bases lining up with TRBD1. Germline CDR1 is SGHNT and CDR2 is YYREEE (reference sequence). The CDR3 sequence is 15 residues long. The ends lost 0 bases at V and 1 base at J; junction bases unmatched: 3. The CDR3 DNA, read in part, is TGTGCCAGCAGCTTGGTCGACAGGGAGAACACTGAA. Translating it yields CASSLVDRENTE. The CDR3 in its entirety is CASSLVDRENTEAFF.

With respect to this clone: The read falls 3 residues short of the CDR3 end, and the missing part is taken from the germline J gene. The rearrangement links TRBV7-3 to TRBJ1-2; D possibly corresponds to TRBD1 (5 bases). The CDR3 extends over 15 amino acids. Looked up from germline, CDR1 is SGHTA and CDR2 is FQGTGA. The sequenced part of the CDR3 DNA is TGTGCCAGCAGCTTATCAATACAGGTGTGGTACGGC. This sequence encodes CASSLSIQVWYG. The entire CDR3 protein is CASSLSIQVWYGYTF.

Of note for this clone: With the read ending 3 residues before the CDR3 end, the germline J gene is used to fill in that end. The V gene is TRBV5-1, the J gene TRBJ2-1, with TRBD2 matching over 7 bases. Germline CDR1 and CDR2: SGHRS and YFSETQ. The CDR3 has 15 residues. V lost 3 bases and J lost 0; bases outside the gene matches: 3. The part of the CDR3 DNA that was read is TGCGCCAGCAGCTCGACGGGGGGCTCCTACAATGAG. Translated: CASSSTGGSYNE. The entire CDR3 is CASSSTGGSYNEQFF.

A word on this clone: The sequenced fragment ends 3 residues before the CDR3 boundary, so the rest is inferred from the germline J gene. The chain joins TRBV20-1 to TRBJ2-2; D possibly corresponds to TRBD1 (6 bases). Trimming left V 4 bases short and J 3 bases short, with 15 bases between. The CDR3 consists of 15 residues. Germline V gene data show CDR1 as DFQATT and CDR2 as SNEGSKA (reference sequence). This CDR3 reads CSATQGIAYTGELFF. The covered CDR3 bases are TGCAGTGCTACCCAGGGGATAGCCTACACCGGGGAG.

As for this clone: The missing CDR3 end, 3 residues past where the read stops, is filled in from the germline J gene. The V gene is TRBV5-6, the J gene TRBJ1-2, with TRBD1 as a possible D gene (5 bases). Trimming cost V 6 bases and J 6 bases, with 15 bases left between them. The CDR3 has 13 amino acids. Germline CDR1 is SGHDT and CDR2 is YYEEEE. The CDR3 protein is CASTIKRRDGYTF. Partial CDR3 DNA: TGTGCCAGCACCATAAAACGCAGGGATGGC.

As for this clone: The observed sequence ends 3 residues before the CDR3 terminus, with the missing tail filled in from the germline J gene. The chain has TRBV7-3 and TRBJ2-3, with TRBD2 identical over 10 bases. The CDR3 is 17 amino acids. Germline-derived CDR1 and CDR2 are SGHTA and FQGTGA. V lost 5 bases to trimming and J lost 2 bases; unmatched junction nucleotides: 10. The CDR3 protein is CASSLNVAGGFTDTQYF. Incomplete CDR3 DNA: TGTGCCAGCAGCCTAAACGTAGCGGGAGGCTTCACAGATACG.

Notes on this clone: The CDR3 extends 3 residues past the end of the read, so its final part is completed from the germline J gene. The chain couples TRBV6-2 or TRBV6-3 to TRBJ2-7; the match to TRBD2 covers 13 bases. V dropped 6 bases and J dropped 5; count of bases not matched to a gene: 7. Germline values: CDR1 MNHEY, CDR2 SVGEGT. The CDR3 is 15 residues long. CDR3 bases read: TGTGCCAGCAGCCGACTAGCGGGAGGAGGGAACGAG. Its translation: CASSRLAGGGNE. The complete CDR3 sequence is CASSRLAGGGNEQYF.

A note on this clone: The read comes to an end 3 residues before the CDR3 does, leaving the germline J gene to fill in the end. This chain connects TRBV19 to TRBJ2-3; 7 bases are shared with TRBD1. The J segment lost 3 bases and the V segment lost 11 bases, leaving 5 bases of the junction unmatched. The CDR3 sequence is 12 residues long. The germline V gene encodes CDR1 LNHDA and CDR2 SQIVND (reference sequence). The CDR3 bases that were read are TGTGCCGCTCAGGGGGAAACAGATACG. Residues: CAAQGETDT. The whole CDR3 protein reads CAAQGETDTQYF.

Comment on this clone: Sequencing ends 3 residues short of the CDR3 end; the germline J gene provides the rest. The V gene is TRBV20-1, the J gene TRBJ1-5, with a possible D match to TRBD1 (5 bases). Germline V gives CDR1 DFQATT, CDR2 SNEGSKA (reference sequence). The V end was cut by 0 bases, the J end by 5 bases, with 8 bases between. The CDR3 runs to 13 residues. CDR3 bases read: TGCAGTGCTAGAGACAGGGTAGATCAGCCC. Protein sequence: CSARDRVDQP. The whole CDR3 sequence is CSARDRVDQPQHF.

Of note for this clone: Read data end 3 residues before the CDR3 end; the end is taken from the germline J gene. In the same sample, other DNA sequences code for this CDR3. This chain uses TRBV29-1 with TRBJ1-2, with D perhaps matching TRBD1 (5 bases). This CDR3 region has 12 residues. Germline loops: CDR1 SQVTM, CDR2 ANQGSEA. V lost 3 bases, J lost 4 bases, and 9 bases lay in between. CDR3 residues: CSVDRDSYGYTF. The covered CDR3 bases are TGCAGCGTTGATCGTGACAGCTATGGC.

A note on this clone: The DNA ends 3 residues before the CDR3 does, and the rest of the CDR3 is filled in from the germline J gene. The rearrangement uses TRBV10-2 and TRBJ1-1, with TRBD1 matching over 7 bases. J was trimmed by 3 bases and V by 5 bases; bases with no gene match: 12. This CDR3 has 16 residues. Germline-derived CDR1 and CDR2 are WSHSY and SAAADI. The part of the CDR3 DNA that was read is TGCGCCAGCAGTAAAACAGGGGTTAGTGTGGACACTGAA. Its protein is CASSKTGVSVDTE. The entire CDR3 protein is CASSKTGVSVDTEAFF.

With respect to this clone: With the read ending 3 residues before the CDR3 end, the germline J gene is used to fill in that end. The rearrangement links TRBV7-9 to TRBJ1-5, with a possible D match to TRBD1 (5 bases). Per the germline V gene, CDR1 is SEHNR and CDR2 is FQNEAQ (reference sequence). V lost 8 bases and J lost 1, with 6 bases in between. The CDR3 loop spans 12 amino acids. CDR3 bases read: TGTGCCAGCCAGGGAAGCAATCAGCCC. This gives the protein CASQGSNQP. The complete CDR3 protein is CASQGSNQPQHF. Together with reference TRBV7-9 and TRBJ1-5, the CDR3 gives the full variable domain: DTGVSQNPRHKITKRGQNVTFRCDPISEHNRLYWYRQTLGQGPEFLTYFQNEAQLEKSRLLSDRFSAERPKGSFSTLEIQRTEQGDSAMYLCASQGSNQPQHFGDGTRLSIL.

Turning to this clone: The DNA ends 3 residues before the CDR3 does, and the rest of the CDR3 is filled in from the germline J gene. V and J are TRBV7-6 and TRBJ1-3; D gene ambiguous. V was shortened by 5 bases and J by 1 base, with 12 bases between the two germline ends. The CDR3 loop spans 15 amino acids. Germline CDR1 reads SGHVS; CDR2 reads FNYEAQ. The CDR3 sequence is CASSVDGGSGNTIYF. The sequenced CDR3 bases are TGTGCCAGCAGCGTAGACGGCGGTTCTGGAAACACC.

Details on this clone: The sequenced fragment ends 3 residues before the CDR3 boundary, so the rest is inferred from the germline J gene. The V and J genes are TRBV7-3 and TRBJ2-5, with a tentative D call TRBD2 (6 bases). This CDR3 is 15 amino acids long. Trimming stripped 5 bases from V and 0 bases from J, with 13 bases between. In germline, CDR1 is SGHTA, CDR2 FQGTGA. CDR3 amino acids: CASSLGLAHQETQYF. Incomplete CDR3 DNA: TGTGCCAGCAGCCTAGGGCTAGCGCACCAAGAGACC.

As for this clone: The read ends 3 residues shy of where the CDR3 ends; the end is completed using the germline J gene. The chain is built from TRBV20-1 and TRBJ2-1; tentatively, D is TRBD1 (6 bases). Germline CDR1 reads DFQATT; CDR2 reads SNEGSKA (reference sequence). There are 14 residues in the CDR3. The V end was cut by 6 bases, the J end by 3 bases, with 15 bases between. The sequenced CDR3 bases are TGCAGTGCACTGACAGGCTCCCTCTACAATGAG. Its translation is CSALTGSLYNE. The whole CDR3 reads CSALTGSLYNEQFF.

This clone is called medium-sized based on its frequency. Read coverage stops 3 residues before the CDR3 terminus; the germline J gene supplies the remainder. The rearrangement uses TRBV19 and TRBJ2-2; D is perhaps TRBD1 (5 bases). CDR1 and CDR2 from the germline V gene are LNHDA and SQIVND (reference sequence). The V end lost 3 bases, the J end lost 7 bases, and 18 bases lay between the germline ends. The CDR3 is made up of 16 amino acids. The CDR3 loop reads CASSILGIGQGGELFF. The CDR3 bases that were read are TGTGCCAGTAGTATTTTAGGGATCGGGCAGGGCGGGGAG.

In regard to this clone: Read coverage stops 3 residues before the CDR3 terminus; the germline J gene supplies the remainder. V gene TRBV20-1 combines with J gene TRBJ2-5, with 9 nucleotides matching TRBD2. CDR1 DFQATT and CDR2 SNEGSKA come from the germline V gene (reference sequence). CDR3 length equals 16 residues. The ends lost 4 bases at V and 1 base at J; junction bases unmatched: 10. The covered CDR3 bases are TGCAGTGCTAAGGGTAGTTTGCGGGAGGGCCAAGAGACC. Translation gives CSAKGSLREGQET. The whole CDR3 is CSAKGSLREGQETQYF.

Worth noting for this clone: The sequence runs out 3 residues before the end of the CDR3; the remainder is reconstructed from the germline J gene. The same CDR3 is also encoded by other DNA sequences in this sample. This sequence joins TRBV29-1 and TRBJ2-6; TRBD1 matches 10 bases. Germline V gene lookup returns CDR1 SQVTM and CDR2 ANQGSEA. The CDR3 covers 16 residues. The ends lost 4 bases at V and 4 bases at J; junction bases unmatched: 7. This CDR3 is CSVGTGGYSGANVLTF. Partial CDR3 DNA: TGCAGCGTTGGGACAGGGGGTTATTCCGGGGCCAACGTC.

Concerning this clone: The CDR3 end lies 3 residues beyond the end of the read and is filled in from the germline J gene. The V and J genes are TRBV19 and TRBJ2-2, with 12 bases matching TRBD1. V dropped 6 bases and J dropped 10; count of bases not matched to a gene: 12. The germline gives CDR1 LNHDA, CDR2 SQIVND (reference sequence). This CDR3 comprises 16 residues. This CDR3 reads CASSPNTGTGGEELFF. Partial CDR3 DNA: TGTGCCAGTAGCCCCAATACCGGGACAGGGGGCGAGGAG.

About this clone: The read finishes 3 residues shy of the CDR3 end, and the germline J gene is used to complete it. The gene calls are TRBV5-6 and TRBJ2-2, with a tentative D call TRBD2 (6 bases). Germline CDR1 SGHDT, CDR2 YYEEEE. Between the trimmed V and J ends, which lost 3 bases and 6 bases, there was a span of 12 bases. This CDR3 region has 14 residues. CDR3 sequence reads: CASSSRWDSGELFF. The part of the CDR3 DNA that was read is TGTGCCAGCAGCTCAAGATGGGACTCCGGGGAG.

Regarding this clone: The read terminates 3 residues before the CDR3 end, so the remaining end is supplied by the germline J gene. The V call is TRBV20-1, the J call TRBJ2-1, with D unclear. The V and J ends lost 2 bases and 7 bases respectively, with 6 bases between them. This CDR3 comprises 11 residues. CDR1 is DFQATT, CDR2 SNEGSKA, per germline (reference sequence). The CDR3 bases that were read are TGCAGTGCTAGACCCCCTAATGAG. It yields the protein CSARPPNE. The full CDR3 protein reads CSARPPNEQFF.

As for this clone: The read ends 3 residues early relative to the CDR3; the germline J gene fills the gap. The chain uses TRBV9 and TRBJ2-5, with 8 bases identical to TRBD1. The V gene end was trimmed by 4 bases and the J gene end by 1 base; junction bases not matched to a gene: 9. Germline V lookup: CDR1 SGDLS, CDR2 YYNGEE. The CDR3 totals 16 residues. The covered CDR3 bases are TGTGCCAGCAGCCCCAGAGGGGGGACAGGCCAAGAGACC. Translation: CASSPRGGTGQET. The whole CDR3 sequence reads CASSPRGGTGQETQYF.

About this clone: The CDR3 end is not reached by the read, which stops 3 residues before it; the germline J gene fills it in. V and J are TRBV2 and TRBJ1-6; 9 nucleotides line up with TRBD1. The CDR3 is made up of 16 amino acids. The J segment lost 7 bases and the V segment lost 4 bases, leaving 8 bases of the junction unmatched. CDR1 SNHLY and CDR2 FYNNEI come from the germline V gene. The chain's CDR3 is CASSGSGTGMNSPLHF. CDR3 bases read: TGTGCCAGCAGTGGTTCCGGGACAGGGATGAATTCACCC. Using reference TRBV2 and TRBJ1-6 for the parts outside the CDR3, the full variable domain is EPEVTQTPSHQVTQMGQEVILRCVPISNHLYFYWYRQILGQKVEFLVSFYNNEISEKSEIFDDQFSVERPDGSNFTLKIRSTKLEDSAMYFCASSGSGTGMNSPLHFGNGTRLTVT.

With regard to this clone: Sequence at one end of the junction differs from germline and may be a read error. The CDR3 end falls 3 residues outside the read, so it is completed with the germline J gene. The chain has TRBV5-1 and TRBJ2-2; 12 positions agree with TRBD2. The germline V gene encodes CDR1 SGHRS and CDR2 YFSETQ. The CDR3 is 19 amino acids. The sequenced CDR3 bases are TGCGCCAGCAACCCCCGGCCCACTAGCGGGGGGCCGAAAACCGGGGAG. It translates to CASNPRPTSGGPKTGE. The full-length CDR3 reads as CASNPRPTSGGPKTGELFF.

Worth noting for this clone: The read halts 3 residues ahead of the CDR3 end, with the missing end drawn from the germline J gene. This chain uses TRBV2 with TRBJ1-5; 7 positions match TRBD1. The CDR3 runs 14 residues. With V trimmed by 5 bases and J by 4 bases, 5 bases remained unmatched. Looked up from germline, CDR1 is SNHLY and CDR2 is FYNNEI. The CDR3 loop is CASSNRDRNQPQHF. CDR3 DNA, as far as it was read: TGTGCCAGCAGTAACCGGGACAGAAATCAGCCC.

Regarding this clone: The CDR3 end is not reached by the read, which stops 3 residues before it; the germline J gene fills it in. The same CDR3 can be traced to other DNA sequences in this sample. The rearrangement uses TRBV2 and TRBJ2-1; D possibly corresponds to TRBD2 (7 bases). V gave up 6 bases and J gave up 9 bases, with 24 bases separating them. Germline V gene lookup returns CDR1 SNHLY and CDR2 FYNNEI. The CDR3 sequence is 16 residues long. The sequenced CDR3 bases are TGTGCCAGCAGCCTCCCCCCTAGCGGAGGGGGGATTGAG. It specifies CASSLPPSGGGIE. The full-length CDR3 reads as CASSLPPSGGGIEQFF.